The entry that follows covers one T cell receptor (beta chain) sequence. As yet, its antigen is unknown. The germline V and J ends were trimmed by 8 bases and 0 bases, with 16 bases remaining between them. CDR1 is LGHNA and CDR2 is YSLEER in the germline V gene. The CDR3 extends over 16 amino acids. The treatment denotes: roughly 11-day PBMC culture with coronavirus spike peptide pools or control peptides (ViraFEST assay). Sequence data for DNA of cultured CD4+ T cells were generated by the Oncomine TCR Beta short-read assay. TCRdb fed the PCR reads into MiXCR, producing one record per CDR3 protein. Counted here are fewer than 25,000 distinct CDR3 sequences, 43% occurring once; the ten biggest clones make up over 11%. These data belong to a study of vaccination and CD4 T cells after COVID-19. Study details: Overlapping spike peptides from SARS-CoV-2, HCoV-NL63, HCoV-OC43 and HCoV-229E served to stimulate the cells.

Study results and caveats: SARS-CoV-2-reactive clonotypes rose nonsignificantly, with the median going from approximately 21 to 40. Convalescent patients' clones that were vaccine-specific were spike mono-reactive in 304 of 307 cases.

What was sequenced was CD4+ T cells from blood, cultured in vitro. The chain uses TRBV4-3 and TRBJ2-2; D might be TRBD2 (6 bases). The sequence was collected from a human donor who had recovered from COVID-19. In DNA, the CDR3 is TGCGCCAGCCGTGGGGGAGGCGCGGCGAACACCGGGGAGCTGTTTTTT. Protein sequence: CASRGGGAANTGELFF.